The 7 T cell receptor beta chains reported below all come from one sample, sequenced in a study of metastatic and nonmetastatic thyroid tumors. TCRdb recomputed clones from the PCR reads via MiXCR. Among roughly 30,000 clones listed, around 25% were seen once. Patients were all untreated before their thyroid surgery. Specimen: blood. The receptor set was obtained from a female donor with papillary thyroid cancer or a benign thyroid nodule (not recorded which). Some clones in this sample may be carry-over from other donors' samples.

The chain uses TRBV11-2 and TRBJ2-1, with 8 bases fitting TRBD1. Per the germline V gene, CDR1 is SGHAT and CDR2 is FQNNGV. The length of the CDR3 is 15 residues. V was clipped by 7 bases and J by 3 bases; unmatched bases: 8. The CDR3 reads CASIRVQGDYNEQFF. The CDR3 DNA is TGTGCCAGCATCAGGGTACAGGGGGACTACAATGAGCAGTTCTTC.

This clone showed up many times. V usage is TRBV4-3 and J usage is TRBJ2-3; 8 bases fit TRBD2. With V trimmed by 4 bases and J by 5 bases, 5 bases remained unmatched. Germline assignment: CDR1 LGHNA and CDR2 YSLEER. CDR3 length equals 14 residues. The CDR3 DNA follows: TGCGCCAGCAGCCCGGGACTAGGGGAAGATACGCAGTATTTT. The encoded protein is CASSPGLGEDTQYF.

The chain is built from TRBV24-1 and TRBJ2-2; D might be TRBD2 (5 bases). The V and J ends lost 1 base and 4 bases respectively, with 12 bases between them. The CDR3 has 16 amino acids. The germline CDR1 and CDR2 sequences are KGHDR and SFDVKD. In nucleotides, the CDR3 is TGTGCCACCAGTGATTTTGGTAGGGCGGGCACCGGGGAGCTGTTTTTT. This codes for CATSDFGRAGTGELFF.

The CDR3 nucleotides read TGTGCCAGCAGCCTAGGGAATTTGGGACTAGCGCCCCAGCAGTACTTC. Residues: CASSLGNLGLAPQQYF. This sequence joins TRBV3-1 and TRBJ2-7, with 10 bases lining up with TRBD2. J was trimmed by 8 bases and V by 4 bases; bases with no gene match: 14. CDR1 and CDR2 (germline): LGHDT, YNNKEL (reference sequence). This CDR3 is built from 16 residues.

This CDR3 is CATSGQDRIPSTDTQYF. The CDR3 DNA is TGTGCCACCAGTGGACAGGACAGGATCCCCTCCACAGATACGCAGTATTTT. The J gene is TRBJ2-3, the V gene TRBV24-1; 7 nucleotides line up with TRBD1. Germline CDR1 KGHDR, CDR2 SFDVKD. Losses at the gene ends were 5 bases for V and 2 bases for J; bases not matched to a gene: 12. CDR3 length: 17 residues.

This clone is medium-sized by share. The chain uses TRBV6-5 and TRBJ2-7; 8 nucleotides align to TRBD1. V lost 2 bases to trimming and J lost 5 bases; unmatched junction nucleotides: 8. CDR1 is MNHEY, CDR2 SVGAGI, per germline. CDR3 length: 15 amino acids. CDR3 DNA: TGTGCCAGCAGTTACCAGGGACAGGTATCAAACGAGCAGTACTTC. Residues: CASSYQGQVSNEQYF.

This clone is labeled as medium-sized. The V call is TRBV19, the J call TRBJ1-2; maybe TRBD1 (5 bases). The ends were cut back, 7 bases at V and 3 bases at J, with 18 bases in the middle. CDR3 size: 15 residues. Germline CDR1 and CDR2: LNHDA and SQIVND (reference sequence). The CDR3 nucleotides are TGTGCCAGTATCCCCCAACCGGGACGGGACTATGGCTACACCTTC. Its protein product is CASIPQPGRDYGYTF.